This TCR beta chain was profiled in a study of graft-versus-host responses after intestinal transplantation (dated by TCRdb to about 2021). Regarding the complete study: The transplants that recipients got were multivisceral, liver-intestinal, or isolated intestinal. After intestinal transplantation, graft-versus-host and host-versus-graft alloreactive T cell clones in the graft, circulation and bone marrow were tracked using bulk TCR-beta CDR3 sequencing. Alloreactive clones were identified by sequencing pre-transplant mixed lymphocyte reaction products and comparing them with unstimulated pre-transplant donor and recipient T cells. Donor T cell macrochimerism was defined as a peak of at least 4% donor T cells among recipient peripheral blood mononuclear cells. Samples from a few later patients were sequenced in-house on an Illumina MiSeq with MiXCR processing rather than by the commercial service. The cohort enrolled about 23 intestinal transplant recipients, one of whom was a retransplant, and a few patients without pretransplant specimens were excluded. All recipients received anti-thymocyte globulin induction followed by maintenance tacrolimus and steroids for around three years. On the study overall, not on this receptor specifically: In patients with donor T cell macrochimerism, the allografts had high GvH to HvG T cell clonal ratios. Early after transplant, peak levels of circulating GvH clones were associated with declines in HvG clones. GvH clones were detected in recipient bone marrow, and some of these GvH clones were observed earlier in ileal mucosa or blood, consistent with an intestinal mucosal origin. The conclusions were limited by the relatively low number and heterogeneity of the intestinal transplant patients.

This sample's time point label indicates: cells obtained before transplantation from donor or recipient. CD3+CD4+ and CD3+CD8+ populations were FACS-sorted from unstimulated pre-transplant donor and recipient cells taken from spleen or lymph nodes. The V end loses 3 bases and the J end loses 2 bases, and a stretch of 10 bases separates them. The CDR3 has 14 amino acids, counting the end cysteine and phenylalanine. Only the CDR3 portion is preserved as DNA: 42 bases, with reading frame beginning at the first base. CDR1 and CDR2, per the germline V gene, are KGHSH and LQKENI. With regard to this clone: Its cognate antigen has yet to be identified. The input lacks base qualities; no much larger clone sits a single base away.

Libraries were made using the immunoSEQ multiplex PCR assay. In most patients, genomic DNA was isolated using the Qiagen DNeasy Blood and Tissue Kit and sent frozen to Adaptive Biotechnologies for TCR sequencing. Adaptive Biotechnologies carried out high-throughput TCR-beta CDR3 sequencing of genomic DNA for most patients. As for the original processing: TCR sequencing data for over 15 patients were retrieved from Adaptive's ImmunoSEQ software; three other patients were processed with MiXCR and VDJtools. To correct CD4 versus CD8 sorting errors, sequences present in both subsets at a frequency ratio below 5:1 were removed. CDR3 nucleotide sequences shared between donor and recipient were removed because the origin of such sequences could not be assigned. To be classed as alloreactive, a clone needed at least 2-fold expansion over unstimulated cells and a minimum CFSE-low frequency of 0.002% (template counts) or 0.001% (read counts). Clones detected in sequenced pre-transplant spleen, lymph node, or MLR CFSE-low populations of the donor or recipient were defined as mappable. The cumulative frequency of alloreactive clones was calculated as a percentage of all sequences, weighted by copy number. TCRdb re-hosts the immuneACCESS table, in-frame sequences only. Its copies lack some clones; in the studies checked, an unresolved V gene accounts for under half of them, and the cause for the rest is not known. V and J calls and clone size are given by that table; D and trimming were obtained from the DNA. Recorded for this sample are more than 100,000 clones; over 85% of them occurred a single time. The ten largest clonotypes hold roughly 1% of the sample.

The sequenced sample was unstimulated CD8+ T cells sorted from spleen or lymph node cells, obtained before intestinal transplant. Recombination connected TRBV18 to TRBJ2-5, with no confident D gene call. The source of this sequence is a human donor who received an intestinal transplant. The DNA reads as follows: TGTGCCAGCTCACCTCTGGAGAATCAAGAGACCCAGTACTTC. It is translated as CASSPLENQETQYF. The variable domain in full, with residues beyond the CDR3 obtained from the reference TRBV18 and TRBJ2-5 genes, is NAGVMQNPRHLVRRRGQEARLRCSPMKGHSHVYWYRQLPEEGLKFMVYLQKENIIDESGMPKERFSAEFPKEGPSILRIQQVVRGDSAAYFCASSPLENQETQYFGPGTRLLVL.